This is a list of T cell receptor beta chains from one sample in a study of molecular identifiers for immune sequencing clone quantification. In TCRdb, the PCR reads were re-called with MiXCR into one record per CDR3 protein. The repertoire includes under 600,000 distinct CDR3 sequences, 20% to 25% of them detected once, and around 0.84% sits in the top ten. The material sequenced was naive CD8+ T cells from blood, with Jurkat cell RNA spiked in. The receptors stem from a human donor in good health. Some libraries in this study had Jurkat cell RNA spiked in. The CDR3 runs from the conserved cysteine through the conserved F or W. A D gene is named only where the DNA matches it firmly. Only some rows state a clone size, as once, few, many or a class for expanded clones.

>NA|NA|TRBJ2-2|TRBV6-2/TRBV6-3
TGTGCCATCCGTGGACTCGGCGAGCAAAACACCGGGGAGCTGTTTTTT
CAIRGLGEQNTGELFF
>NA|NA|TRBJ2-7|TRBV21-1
TGTGCCAGCAGCAAAAATGGGGCCATCTCCTACGAGCAGTACTTC
CASSKNGAISYEQYF
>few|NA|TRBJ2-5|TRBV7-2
TGTGCCAGCAGCTTAAGTCGGGGTCGCGAGACCCAGTACTTC
CASSLSRGRETQYF
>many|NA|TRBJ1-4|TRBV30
TGTGCCTGGAGAGGTTTTGTTGATGAAAAACTGTTTTTT
CAWRGFVDEKLFF
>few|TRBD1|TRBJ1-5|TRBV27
TGTGCCAGCAGGGTGTGCCAGGGGGCGCGGATCCCCAATCAGCCCCAGCATTTT
CASRVCQGARIPNQPQHF
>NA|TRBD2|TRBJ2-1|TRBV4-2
TGTGCCAGCAGCCCAAGTTCCGGTATAGCGGGAGGGTTATATCATGAGCAGTTCTTC
CASSPSSGIAGGLYHEQFF
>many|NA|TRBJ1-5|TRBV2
TGTGCCAGCAGTCGAGGGGCCGGATATAGCAATCAGCCCCAGCATTTT
CASSRGAGYSNQPQHF
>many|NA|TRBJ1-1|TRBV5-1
TGCGCCAGCAGCCCCCACGAGGGGAGTACTGAAGCTTTCTTT
CASSPHEGSTEAFF
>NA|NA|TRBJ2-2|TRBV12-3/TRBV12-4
TGTGCCAGCAGTTTAGCAAAGGCGGCCGGGGAGCTGTTTTTT
CASSLAKAAGELFF
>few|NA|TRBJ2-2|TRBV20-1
TGCAGTGCTTTAGGGTTTTCGAACACCGGGGAGCTGTTTTTT
CSALGFSNTGELFF
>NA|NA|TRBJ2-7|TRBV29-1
TGCAGCGTTGAATCGGAATCCTACGAGCAGTACTTC
CSVESESYEQYF
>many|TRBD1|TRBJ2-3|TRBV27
TGTGCCAGCAGTTTTCAGGGGGCGGTGGATACGCAGTATTTT
CASSFQGAVDTQYF
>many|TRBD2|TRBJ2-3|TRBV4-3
TGCGCCAGCAGCCAAGATCGCGGGGGAGGAGATACGCAGTATTTT
CASSQDRGGGDTQYF
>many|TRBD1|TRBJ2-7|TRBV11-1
TGTGCCAGCAGCCTCGACTGGGACAGCTTCTACGAGCAGTACTTC
CASSLDWDSFYEQYF
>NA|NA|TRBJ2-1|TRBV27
TGTGCCAGCAGACCCCAGGGCCCTAATGAGCAGTTCTTC
CASRPQGPNEQFF
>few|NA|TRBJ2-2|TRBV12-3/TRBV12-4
TGTGCCAGCAGTTTAATCTCGTGGACCGGGGAGCTGTTTTTT
CASSLISWTGELFF
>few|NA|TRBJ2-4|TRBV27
TGTGCCAGCAGTTTAGCCCCCGGGACCTTCAACATTCAGTACTTC
CASSLAPGTFNIQYF
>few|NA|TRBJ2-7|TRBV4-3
TGCGCCAGCAGCCAATTCAGAGGAGGCGAGCAGTACTTC
CASSQFRGGEQYF
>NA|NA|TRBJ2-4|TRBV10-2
TGCGCCAGCACGCCCGGAACAGGGGACTGGGACAAAAACATTCAGTACTTC
CASTPGTGDWDKNIQYF
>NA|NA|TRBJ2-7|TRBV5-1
TGCGCCAGCAGCGAGGATACCACTGGTTCTACCTACGAGCAGTACTTC
CASSEDTTGSTYEQYF
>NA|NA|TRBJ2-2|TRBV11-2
TGTGCCAGCAGCTTACTAGCCCCCGGGGAGCTGTTTTTT
CASSLLAPGELFF
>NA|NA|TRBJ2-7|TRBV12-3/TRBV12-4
TGTGCCAGCAGCCGGGGGCCGGGCCGGGCGCAGTACTTC
CASSRGPGRAQYF
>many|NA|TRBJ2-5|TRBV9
TGTGCCAGCAGCGCAAACCAAGAGACCCAGTACTTC
CASSANQETQYF
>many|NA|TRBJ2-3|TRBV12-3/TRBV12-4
TGTGCCAGCAGTTTTTTAACGGGGGTTGCAGATACGCAGTATTTT
CASSFLTGVADTQYF
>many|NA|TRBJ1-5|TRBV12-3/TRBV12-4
TGTGCCAGCAGTTTAGAGGGGTTGAGGAATCAGCCCCAGCATTTT
CASSLEGLRNQPQHF
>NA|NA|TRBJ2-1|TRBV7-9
TGTGCCAGCAGCATGGGATACAATGAGCAGTTCTTC
CASSMGYNEQFF
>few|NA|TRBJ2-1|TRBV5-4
TGTGCCAGCAGTTTTCAGGGATTACCGAATGAGCAGTTCTTC
CASSFQGLPNEQFF
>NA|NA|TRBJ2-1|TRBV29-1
TGCAGCGTTGATCCTAGTAGCCAGTACGGGAATGAGCAGTTCTTC
CSVDPSSQYGNEQFF
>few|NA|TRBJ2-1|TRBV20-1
TGCAGTGTCTTTATACGGGAGTCGCCCTACAATGAGCAGTTCTTC
CSVFIRESPYNEQFF
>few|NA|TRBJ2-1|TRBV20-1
TGCAGTGCTAGAGGGGGACGGAATGAGCAGTTCTTC
CSARGGRNEQFF
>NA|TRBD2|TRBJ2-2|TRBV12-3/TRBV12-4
TGTGCCAGCAGTGGACTAGCGGGTTCCACCGGGGAGCTGTTTTTT
CASSGLAGSTGELFF
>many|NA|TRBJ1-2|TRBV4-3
TGCGCCAGCAGCCAAGATGCGGCGGATACTACTAACTATGGCTACACCTTC
CASSQDAADTTNYGYTF
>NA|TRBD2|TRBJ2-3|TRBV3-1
TGTGCCAGCAGTCCCTGGGAGGGTTTCTACACAGATACGCAGTATTTT
CASSPWEGFYTDTQYF
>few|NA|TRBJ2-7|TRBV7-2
TGTGCCAGCAGCTTAGAGGAGGACCACGAGCAGTACTTC
CASSLEEDHEQYF
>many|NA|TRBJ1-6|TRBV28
TGTGCCAGCAGTTCCTCGCTGACCCCGACCCTCCACTTT
CASSSSLTPTLHF
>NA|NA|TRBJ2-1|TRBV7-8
TGTGCCAGCAGCCCGACCGGGCGCAATGAGCAGTTCTTC
CASSPTGRNEQFF
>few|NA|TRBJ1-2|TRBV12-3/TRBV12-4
TGTGCCAGCAGTCTTCCGGCCTACTATGGCTACACCTTC
CASSLPAYYGYTF
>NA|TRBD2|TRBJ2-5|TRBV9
TGTGCCAGCAGCGTAGATCGACTAGCGGGGGTTGAGACCCAGTACTTC
CASSVDRLAGVETQYF
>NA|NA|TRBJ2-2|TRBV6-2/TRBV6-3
TGTGCCAGCAGCCCCTTTGGCGGGGCCTTATCCGGGGAGCTGTTTTTT
CASSPFGGALSGELFF
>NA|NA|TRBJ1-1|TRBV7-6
TGTGCCAGCAGCGGACGGATAGGAGGGTACGGGGGGAGGACGGACACTGAAGCTTTCTTT
CASSGRIGGYGGRTDTEAFF
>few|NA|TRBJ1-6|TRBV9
TGTGCCAGCAGCGTAGATCAGGGTGATTCACCCCTCCACTTT
CASSVDQGDSPLHF
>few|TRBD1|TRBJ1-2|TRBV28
TGTGCCAGCAGTGATCAGGGACAGACCTATGGCTACACCTTC
CASSDQGQTYGYTF
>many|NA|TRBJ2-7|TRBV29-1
TGCAGCGTTGAAGATCGGGGTTTGAGGAGCTCCTACGAGCAGTACTTC
CSVEDRGLRSSYEQYF
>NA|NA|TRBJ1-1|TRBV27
TGTGCCAGCAGTTTATTGGGCAGGGAAGCTTTCTTT
CASSLLGREAFF
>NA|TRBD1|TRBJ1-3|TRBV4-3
TGCGCCAGCAGCCGAGGTGCAGGGGGCGACGGAAACACCATATATTTT
CASSRGAGGDGNTIYF
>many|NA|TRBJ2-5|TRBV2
TGTGCCAGCATAATGAGGATGATGGAGACCCAGTACTTC
CASIMRMMETQYF
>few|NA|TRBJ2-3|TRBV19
TGCCGGGGGCTTACTAGCCCCCCTAGCACAGATACGCAGTATTTT
CRGLTSPPSTDTQYF
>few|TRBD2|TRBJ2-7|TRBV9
TGTGCCAGCAGCCCCACCGGGACTAGCGACTCCTACGAGCAGTACTTC
CASSPTGTSDSYEQYF
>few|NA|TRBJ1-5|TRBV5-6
TGTGCCAGCTCCACGGGTGGCGGGTATAGCAATCAGCCCCAGCATTTT
CASSTGGGYSNQPQHF
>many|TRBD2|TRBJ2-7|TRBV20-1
TGCAGTGCTAGAGATCTAGCGGGAGTAACCTCCTACGAGCAGTACTTC
CSARDLAGVTSYEQYF
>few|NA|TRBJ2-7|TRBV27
TGTGCCAGCAGTTTAAGAATGGGGCACAAGGCAGGGGTCGGCCAGCAGTACTTC
CASSLRMGHKAGVGQQYF
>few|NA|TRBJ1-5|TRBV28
TGTGCCAGCAGTTTATGGGCAGGGAATAGCAATCAGCCCCAGCATTTT
CASSLWAGNSNQPQHF